The 32 T cell receptor beta chains below all came from one sample that was sequenced in a study of blood T cell repertoires in COVID-19. Some clones are missing from TCRdb's copy, which holds only in-frame ones; the method was immunoSEQ multiplex PCR. The sample lists 110,000 to 150,000 clones, approximately 92% occurring once. Sequencing was carried out using peripheral blood. These receptors were collected from a woman aged 55-69 years with active COVID-19.

The rearrangement joins TRBV20-1 to TRBJ1-5, with a weak D call TRBD1 (5 bases). The CDR3 covers 17 residues. Between the trimmed V and J ends, which lost 3 bases and 0 bases, there was a span of 18 bases. The germline V gene has CDR1 DFQATT and CDR2 SNEGSKA (reference sequence). In nucleotides, the CDR3 is TGCAGTGCTAGTCGAAGCGGGGGAGGATTTAGCAATCAGCCCCAGCATTTT. Protein: CSASRSGGGFSNQPQHF.

This chain joins TRBV10-3 and TRBJ2-2, with a weak D call TRBD2 (6 bases). V lost 10 bases, J lost 4 bases, and 19 bases lay in between. Germline assignment: CDR1 ENHRY and CDR2 SYGVKD. The CDR3 has 15 amino acids. The CDR3 DNA sequence: TGTGCCAGCCGCGGGACCCTGGATTTCACCGGGGAGCTGTTTTTT. Its translation is CASRGTLDFTGELFF.

This chain joins TRBV7-2 and TRBJ2-3; TRBD1 might be the D (5 bases). The ends were cut back, 2 bases at V and 0 bases at J, with 6 bases in the middle. CDR1 and CDR2 from the germline V gene are SGHTA and FQGNSA. The CDR3 has 14 residues. The CDR3 DNA sequence: TGTGCCAGCAGCTTAAGGGGTAGCACAGATACGCAGTATTTT. Protein product: CASSLRGSTDTQYF.

The gene calls are TRBV5-1 and TRBJ2-2; tentatively, D is TRBD1 (5 bases). Trimming pared 0 bases from V and 5 bases from J, leaving 14 bases between. This CDR3 has 16 amino acids. Looked up from germline, CDR1 is SGHRS and CDR2 is YFSETQ. CDR3 DNA sequence: TGCGCCAGCAGCTTGGCCCGTGGGGCAAGGACCGGGGAGCTGTTTTTT. It specifies CASSLARGARTGELFF.

DNA of the CDR3: TGTGCCACCAGCACCCCAGGACTAGTAGTCAATGAGCAGTTCTTC. It encodes CATSTPGLVVNEQFF. The genes are TRBV15 and TRBJ2-1; 7 bases are shared with TRBD2. V shed 4 bases and J 6 bases; nucleotides not matched to a gene: 9. This CDR3 region has 15 residues. Germline CDR1 reads LNHNV; CDR2 reads YYDKDF (reference sequence).

The rearrangement uses TRBV27 and TRBJ1-2, with a possible D match to TRBD1 (6 bases). CDR1 and CDR2 from the germline V gene are MNHEY and SMNVEV (reference sequence). CDR3 length: 13 amino acids. Trimming left V 3 bases short and J 8 bases short, with 13 bases between. The DNA for the CDR3 is TGTGCCAGCAGTTTCGCAGGGGTCGAGGGCTACACCTTC. Protein: CASSFAGVEGYTF.

The chain uses TRBV18 and TRBJ2-1, with D perhaps matching TRBD1 (6 bases). Germline values: CDR1 KGHSH, CDR2 LQKENI. The CDR3 covers 19 residues. Trimming cost V 2 bases and J 3 bases, with 23 bases left between them. CDR3 nucleotides: TGTGCCAGCTCACCATCCTTGATCTTGGGCAGGGGTTACTACAATGAGCAGTTCTTC. It translates to CASSPSLILGRGYYNEQFF.

The chain recombines TRBV6-1 with TRBJ2-7; maybe TRBD2 (6 bases). Trimming left V 6 bases short and J 1 base short, with 19 bases between. The CDR3 loop spans 16 amino acids. Per germline, CDR1 MNHNS and CDR2 SASEGT. CDR3 in amino acids: CASSESLATVSYEQYF. CDR3 nucleotides: TGTGCCAGCAGCGAATCTCTAGCGACCGTATCCTACGAGCAGTACTTC.

The J gene is TRBJ1-4, the V gene TRBV7-9; D gene ambiguous. The germline V and J ends were trimmed by 3 bases and 4 bases, with 15 bases remaining between them. The V gene's germline CDR1 is SEHNR and CDR2 FQNEAQ (reference sequence). The CDR3 covers 16 residues. Written as DNA, the CDR3 is TGTGCCAGCAGCTTTGCGGGCCTTGGCCTTAATGAAAAACTGTTTTTT. Translated, it gives CASSFAGLGLNEKLFF.

This chain uses TRBV30 with TRBJ2-2; TRBD2 might be the D (6 bases). Germline V gene sequence: CDR1 GTSNPN, CDR2 SVGIG (reference sequence). The CDR3 consists of 16 residues. V lost 4 bases, J lost 4 bases, and 19 bases lay in between. The DNA for the CDR3 is TGTGCCTGGAAATTAGCGGATACCGCGGGCACCGGGGAGCTGTTTTTT. Translating gives CAWKLADTAGTGELFF.

V gene TRBV4-1 combines with J gene TRBJ1-4; TRBD1 agrees at 7 bases. Germline assignment: CDR1 MGHRA and CDR2 YSYEKL. The V gene end was trimmed by 1 base and the J gene end by 11 bases; junction bases not matched to a gene: 13. The CDR3 has 16 residues. The CDR3 loop reads CASSQGGTESYRKLFF. As DNA, the CDR3 is TGCGCCAGCAGCCAAGGGGGGACAGAAAGTTATCGGAAACTGTTTTTT.

This chain connects TRBV28 to TRBJ2-7; TRBD2 aligns across 9 bases. CDR1 and CDR2 from the germline V gene are MDHEN and SYDVKM. V lost 6 bases and J lost 2; bases outside the gene matches: 17. CDR3 length: 18 amino acids. This CDR3 is CASSSSRLAGQRTYEQYF. The CDR3, as DNA: TGTGCCAGCAGCTCCTCCCGGCTAGCGGGACAGAGGACCTACGAGCAGTACTTC.

The chain links TRBV6-2 or TRBV6-3 to TRBJ2-3; the match to TRBD1 covers 7 bases. CDR1 is MNHEY, CDR2 SVGEGT, per germline. The CDR3 has 14 amino acids. The V and J ends lost 5 bases and 5 bases, in that order; junction bases with no gene match: 7. The CDR3 spells CASSPDRAEDTQYF. CDR3 bases: TGTGCCAGCAGTCCAGACAGGGCAGAAGATACGCAGTATTTT.

The chain links TRBV15 to TRBJ1-6, with 9 bases aligning to TRBD1. The germline V gene encodes CDR1 LNHNV and CDR2 YYDKDF (reference sequence). Trimming removed 5 bases from V and 6 bases from J; junction bases left unmatched: 5. This CDR3 region has 15 residues. The CDR3: CATSSLGQGNSPLHF. As DNA, the CDR3 is TGTGCCACCAGCTCATTGGGACAGGGTAATTCACCCCTCCACTTT.

The J gene is TRBJ2-2, the V gene TRBV18; 9 bases are a match to TRBD2. CDR3 length: 16 amino acids. Germline CDR1 and CDR2: KGHSH and LQKENI. V was pared by 0 bases and J by 5 bases, with 4 bases of the junction left unmatched. The CDR3 loop reads CASSPPSGRRTGELFF. DNA of the CDR3: TGTGCCAGCTCACCACCAAGCGGGAGGAGGACCGGGGAGCTGTTTTTT. Using reference TRBV18 and TRBJ2-2 for the parts outside the CDR3, the full variable domain is NAGVMQNPRHLVRRRGQEARLRCSPMKGHSHVYWYRQLPEEGLKFMVYLQKENIIDESGMPKERFSAEFPKEGPSILRIQQVVRGDSAAYFCASSPPSGRRTGELFFGEGSRLTVL.

V usage is TRBV9 and J usage is TRBJ2-3; TRBD2 matches 13 bases. Germline V gene sequence: CDR1 SGDLS, CDR2 YYNGEE. The CDR3 spans 20 residues. With 4 bases clipped from V and 0 bases from J, the junction kept 14 bases outside the gene matches. The CDR3 region is CASSLPRTSGSPRSTDTQYF. For the CDR3, the DNA is TGTGCCAGCAGCCTCCCCAGGACTAGCGGGAGCCCCCGAAGCACAGATACGCAGTATTTT.

The chain combines TRBV5-6 with TRBJ2-4; a possible D gene is TRBD2 (6 bases). V gave up 3 bases and J gave up 2 bases, with 15 bases separating them. Germline CDR1 and CDR2: SGHDT and YYEEEE. The CDR3 runs to 16 residues. CDR3 in amino acids: CASSSPGAITKNIQYF. CDR3 nucleotides: TGTGCCAGCAGCTCCCCGGGAGCTATAACCAAAAACATTCAGTACTTC. Looking up the rest from reference TRBV5-6 and TRBJ2-4 gives the full variable domain: DAGVTQSPTHLIKTRGQQVTLRCSPKSGHDTVSWYQQALGQGPQFIFQYYEEEERQRGNFPDRFSGHQFPNYSSELNVNALLLGDSALYLCASSSPGAITKNIQYFGAGTRLSVL.

V and J are TRBV18 and TRBJ2-2; 9 bases agree with TRBD1. The CDR3 loop spans 16 amino acids. CDR1 and CDR2 from the germline V gene are KGHSH and LQKENI. The J segment lost 3 bases and the V segment lost 4 bases, leaving 6 bases of the junction unmatched. CDR3 region: CASSRRGQGDTGELFF. The DNA of the CDR3 is TGTGCCAGCTCACGTCGGGGACAGGGAGACACCGGGGAGCTGTTTTTT.

This chain connects TRBV2 to TRBJ2-3, with D maybe TRBD2 (5 bases). V was pared by 4 bases and J by 4 bases, with 15 bases between. The germline gives CDR1 SNHLY, CDR2 FYNNEI. The CDR3 is made up of 15 amino acids. The CDR3 DNA reads TGTGCCAGCAGTGTACTTACTAGTCAGGCAGATACGCAGTATTTT. Protein sequence: CASSVLTSQADTQYF.

The V call is TRBV7-9, the J call TRBJ2-1; 9 bases are a match to TRBD2. This CDR3 spans 18 amino acids. Germline trimming cut 4 bases from V and 4 bases from J; bases unmatched to any gene: 14. Germline assignment: CDR1 SEHNR and CDR2 FQNEAQ (reference sequence). CDR3 protein: CASSSNVRIAGVYNEQFF. CDR3 nucleotides: TGTGCCAGCAGCTCCAATGTGCGCATAGCGGGGGTATACAATGAGCAGTTCTTC.

This chain joins TRBV3-1 (or the pseudogene TRBV3-2) and TRBJ2-2; TRBD1 agrees at 7 bases. The CDR3 covers 15 residues. The V gene end was trimmed by 4 bases and the J gene end by 5 bases; junction bases not matched to a gene: 7. From germline, CDR1 is LGHDT and CDR2 YNNKEL (reference sequence). The CDR3 protein is CASSPRQGRTGELFF. The CDR3 DNA reads as TGTGCCAGCAGCCCAAGACAGGGTAGAACCGGGGAGCTGTTTTTT.

This clone was seen a handful of times. V gene TRBV27 combines with J gene TRBJ2-3, with 9 bases lining up with TRBD1. V gave up 6 bases and J gave up 5 bases; unmatched junction bases: 9. This CDR3 spans 15 amino acids. Per germline, CDR1 MNHEY and CDR2 SMNVEV (reference sequence). Written as DNA, the CDR3 is TGTGCCAGCAGACGAAGGGACAGGGAAAAAGATACGCAGTATTTT. Its translation is CASRRRDREKDTQYF.

This clone was seen just once. The chain is built from TRBV30 and TRBJ1-3, with D perhaps matching TRBD1 (5 bases). CDR1 is GTSNPN and CDR2 is SVGIG in the germline V gene (reference sequence). The CDR3 consists of 13 residues. The V and J ends lost 2 bases and 2 bases respectively, with 7 bases between them. CDR3 residues: CAWSLGAGNTIYF. The CDR3 nucleotides read TGTGCCTGGAGTCTAGGGGCTGGAAACACCATATATTTT.

V usage is TRBV11-1 and J usage is TRBJ2-5, with 7 bases that match TRBD1. CDR3 size: 15 residues. Looked up from germline, CDR1 is SGHAT and CDR2 is FQDESV (reference sequence). Losses at the gene ends were 5 bases for V and 5 bases for J; bases not matched to a gene: 11. CDR3 in DNA: TGTGCCAGCAGCCTCCCCCAGGGCAGGGGGGAGACCCAGTACTTC. Protein: CASSLPQGRGETQYF. Full variable domain (rest looked up from reference TRBV11-1 and TRBJ2-5): EAEVAQSPRYKITEKSQAVAFWCDPISGHATLYWYRQILGQGPELLVQFQDESVVDDSQLPKDRFSAERLKGVDSTLKIQPAELGDSAMYLCASSLPQGRGETQYFGPGTRLLVL.

V and J are TRBV28 and TRBJ1-5; D uncertain. Between the trimmed V and J ends, which lost 5 bases and 0 bases, there was a span of 14 bases. Germline lookup yields CDR1 MDHEN and CDR2 SYDVKM. The CDR3 contains 16 residues. The CDR3 DNA reads TGTGCCAGCAGTCTAATCTCTGCCACTAGCAATCAGCCCCAGCATTTT. Amino acids: CASSLISATSNQPQHF.

V is TRBV7-9 and J is TRBJ2-1; 10 bases fit TRBD2. Per germline, CDR1 SEHNR and CDR2 FQNEAQ (reference sequence). CDR3 length equals 16 residues. V was clipped by 1 base and J by 9 bases; unmatched bases: 9. For the CDR3, the DNA is TGTGCCAGCAGCTTAGTACCAGCGGGAGGGCCCTTTGAGCAGTTCTTC. This translates into CASSLVPAGGPFEQFF. The full variable domain, rest sourced from reference TRBV7-9 and TRBJ2-1, is DTGVSQNPRHKITKRGQNVTFRCDPISEHNRLYWYRQTLGQGPEFLTYFQNEAQLEKSRLLSDRFSAERPKGSFSTLEIQRTEQGDSAMYLCASSLVPAGGPFEQFFGPGTRLTVL.

The chain has TRBV7-9 and TRBJ2-7; 7 bases map to TRBD1. Germline V gene sequence: CDR1 SEHNR, CDR2 FQNEAQ (reference sequence). Trimming removed 4 bases from V and 0 bases from J; junction bases left unmatched: 6. The CDR3 is 15 residues long. CDR3 bases: TGTGCCAGCAGCTCTATGGGGACAGTCTCCTACGAGCAGTACTTC. Translated: CASSSMGTVSYEQYF.

This chain uses TRBV28 with TRBJ2-1; perhaps TRBD2 as D (5 bases). Trimming removed 5 bases at V and 7 bases at J, with 24 bases between. This CDR3 has 17 residues. Per germline, CDR1 MDHEN and CDR2 SYDVKM. The CDR3 sequence is CASSLLILAGTVNEQFF. DNA for the CDR3: TGTGCCAGCAGTCTCCTCATTCTAGCCGGAACAGTGAATGAGCAGTTCTTC.

The J gene is TRBJ2-1, the V gene TRBV4-3; 10 nucleotides agree with TRBD2. V lost 9 bases and J lost 5; bases outside the gene matches: 16. This CDR3 contains 17 residues. Germline-derived CDR1 and CDR2 are LGHNA and YSLEER. The CDR3 DNA follows: TGCGCCAGAGCTATCGGCGGCCCTAGCGGGAGCCACAATGAGCAGTTCTTC. Translated: CARAIGGPSGSHNEQFF.

The CDR3 DNA reads as TGCGCCAGCACAAGAGGGCCCGATGAGCAGTTCTTC. As protein: CASTRGPDEQFF. V usage is TRBV5-1 and J usage is TRBJ2-1, with TRBD2 as a possible D gene (5 bases). The V gene lost 6 bases and the J gene lost 8 bases, with 12 bases spanning the gap. This CDR3 has 12 residues. The germline V gene encodes CDR1 SGHRS and CDR2 YFSETQ.

The chain uses TRBV2 and TRBJ2-3, with 12 bases fitting TRBD2. The CDR3 length is 15 residues. The V and J ends lost 7 bases and 0 bases, in that order; junction bases with no gene match: 2. Germline CDR1 reads SNHLY; CDR2 reads FYNNEI. The CDR3 protein is CASNGLAGSTDTQYF. The CDR3, as DNA: TGTGCCAGCAACGGACTAGCGGGGAGCACAGATACGCAGTATTTT.

This clone has just one count. The germline gene is not matched at one end of the junction; a read error may be the cause. The J gene is TRBJ2-1, the V gene TRBV7-7; TRBD1 matches 11 bases. Germline V CDR1 and CDR2: SSHAT, FNYEAQ (reference sequence). This CDR3 region has 14 residues. CDR3 sequence reads: CASSLGTGGNEQFF. The CDR3 bases are TGTGCTAGCAGCTTAGGGACAGGGGGCAATGAGCAGTTCTTC.